This T cell receptor beta chain emerged from a study of T cells in Graves' hyperthyroidism and ophthalmopathy. General study findings and limits: In blood, most of the thyroid clonotypes expanded above 0.001 were also present. Ophthalmopathy was predicted by the model a median of roughly 6.7 months ahead of onset.

CDR1 and CDR2 from the germline V gene are SNHLY and FYNNEI. Between the trimmed V and J ends, which lost 7 bases and 0 bases, there was a span of 5 bases. The CDR3 sequence is 12 residues long. Researchers amplified the TCR beta CDR3 regions from RNA transcripts. HTBI primers were the set used in a first-round RT-PCR of the TCR CDR3. MiXCR, applied by TCRdb to the multiplex PCR reads, yields one record per CDR3 protein. The table lists more than 350,000 distinct CDR3 sequences, around 13% of them singletons. This clonotype was found many times. What it binds is unknown. Exclusion of a patient resulted from uncontrolled infection, other autoimmune disease, pregnancy or lactation.

The sequencing sample was made of blood. The TCR comes from a woman aged 30 to 39 with Graves' ophthalmopathy. The V call is TRBV2, the J call TRBJ2-3; D is uncertain. The CDR3 DNA follows: TGTGCCAGCATTCCTAGCACAGATACGCAGTATTTT. Its translation is CASIPSTDTQYF.